A selection of T cell receptor beta chains follows, all from one sample in a study of cytomegalovirus exposure and HLA in healthy donors. Profiled with immunoSEQ multiplex PCR; TCRdb holds only in-frame clones, not every one. The sample records about 130,000 clones, around 85% being singletons. The sequencing sample was made of PBMCs. The source of these receptors is a boy aged 5-17 years in good health and CMV-seronegative. The CDR3 runs from the conserved cysteine through the conserved F or W. Fields, in order: D gene, clone size, J gene, V gene, CDR3 DNA, CDR3 protein. A D gene is named only where the DNA matches it firmly. The size of a clone is reported for some rows only, either as once, few or many, or as a class for expanded clones.

NA,NA,TRBJ1-1,TRBV4-2,TGTGCCAGCAGCCAAGATGGGCCAGCCAACACTGAAGCTTTCTTT,CASSQDGPANTEAFF
NA,NA,TRBJ1-3,TRBV6-6,TGTGCCAGCAGTTACGAGGGGGTGTGGGGAAACACCATATATTTT,CASSYEGVWGNTIYF
TRBD1,NA,TRBJ2-4,TRBV2,TGTGCCAGCAGTTCAATTCAGGGACAGGTTCAGTACTTC,CASSSIQGQVQYF
TRBD2,NA,TRBJ2-5,TRBV10-3,TGTGCCTCCCATAGCGGGCAAGAGACCCAGTACTTC,CASHSGQETQYF
TRBD1,NA,TRBJ2-3,TRBV2,TGTGCCAGCAGTGGGACAGGGGGAAACACAGATACGCAGTATTTT,CASSGTGGNTDTQYF
TRBD1,NA,TRBJ2-7,TRBV19,TGTGCCAGTAGTATGGGGACAGGGGGATACGAGCAGTACTTC,CASSMGTGGYEQYF
NA,once,TRBJ1-5,TRBV19,TGTGCCAGTAGTATAGACCCGGGGCCCCAGCATTTT,CASSIDPGPQHF
NA,NA,TRBJ2-1,TRBV6-1,TGTGCCAGCAGTGGGTCCGGGAGAGGGGAGCAGTTCTTC,CASSGSGRGEQFF
TRBD1,NA,TRBJ2-2,TRBV6-5,TGTGCCAGCAAACCCGGACAGGGGGTAACCGGGGAGCTGTTTTTT,CASKPGQGVTGELFF
NA,NA,TRBJ1-3,TRBV19,TGTGCCAGTAGTATCGAGGGAGGATCTGGAAACACCATATATTTT,CASSIEGGSGNTIYF
NA,NA,TRBJ1-1,TRBV7-2,TGTGCCAGCAGCGAAACATACGTGGCTTTCTTT,CASSETYVAFF
NA,NA,TRBJ2-1,TRBV5-1,TGCGCCAGCAGCTTGGTGAGTAGAAATGAGCAGTTCTTC,CASSLVSRNEQFF
TRBD1,NA,TRBJ1-4,TRBV29-1,TGCAGCGTAGCGTTGGGACAGCTAGTTGCAACTAATGAAAAACTGTTTTTT,CSVALGQLVATNEKLFF
NA,few,TRBJ2-2,TRBV5-1,TGCGCCAGCAGCGTACAGGGTCCCGGGGAGCTGTTTTTT,CASSVQGPGELFF
TRBD2,NA,TRBJ2-1,TRBV30,TGTGCCTGGAGTGTAAATAGCGGGAGGGCAAGCTCCTACAATGAGCAGTTCTTC,CAWSVNSGRASSYNEQFF
TRBD2,NA,TRBJ2-1,TRBV10-3,TGTGCCATCAGTGGTACGCTAGCGGACCGACCCTACAATGAGCAGTTCTTC,CAISGTLADRPYNEQFF
TRBD1,NA,TRBJ2-3,TRBV18,TGTGCCAGCTCAAGAGGGGGACAGAACACAGATACGCAGTATTTT,CASSRGGQNTDTQYF
NA,few,TRBJ1-4,TRBV19,TGTGCCAGTAGTATCGGGCAGGGGTCAAATGAAAAACTGTTTTTT,CASSIGQGSNEKLFF
NA,NA,TRBJ2-5,TRBV15,TGTGCCACCAGCAGAGGGACAATCTACCAAGAGACCCAGTACTTC,CATSRGTIYQETQYF
NA,NA,TRBJ2-5,TRBV5-1,TGCGCCAGCAGCCCCGGGACGGGGGTGGAGACCCAGTACTTC,CASSPGTGVETQYF
TRBD1,NA,TRBJ2-3,TRBV6-4,TGTGCCAGCAGTGACGGACAGGGGGCAGATACGCAGTATTTT,CASSDGQGADTQYF
NA,NA,TRBJ1-6,TRBV10-2,TGCGCCACCGCCCCCCGGGGAGGGGATAGTTCACCCCTCCACTTT,CATAPRGGDSSPLHF
TRBD2,NA,TRBJ2-1,TRBV19,TGTGCCAGTAGTATGTGGACTAGGTCCGCTGAGCAGTTCTTC,CASSMWTRSAEQFF
NA,NA,TRBJ2-3,TRBV9,TGTGCCAGCAGCGCCTCAGATACGCAGTATTTT,CASSASDTQYF
NA,NA,TRBJ1-1,TRBV4-3,TGCGCCAGCAGCCAAGATAGAATGAACACTGAAGCTTTCTTT,CASSQDRMNTEAFF
NA,NA,TRBJ1-6,TRBV19,TGTGCCAGTAGTATAAGTGGGGGCGCGAATTCACCCCTCCACTTT,CASSISGGANSPLHF
TRBD1,NA,TRBJ1-1,TRBV5-1,TGCGCCAGCAGCGGACAGGGCGCGAACACTGAAGCTTTCTTT,CASSGQGANTEAFF
TRBD2,NA,TRBJ2-2,TRBV9,TGTGCCAGTGGAGGGAGGGAGGGCCCCACCGGGGAGCTGTTTTTT,CASGGREGPTGELFF
TRBD1,NA,TRBJ2-7,TRBV7-2,TGTGCCAGCAGAAGACAGGGGTACGAGCAGTACTTC,CASRRQGYEQYF